The source of this T cell receptor beta chain is a study of shared clonotypes between healthy human individuals. CDR3 length equals 13 residues. Germline CDR1 reads SNHLY; CDR2 reads FYNNEI. The V and J ends lost 8 bases and 6 bases respectively, with 17 bases between them. Methods used by the authors: Filtering differed since immunoSEQ provided only junctions, with no quality scores. TCRdb's table, derived via immunoSEQ multiplex PCR, lists solely in-frame clones and lacks some. The V and J calls and clone size come from that table; D and trimming were worked out from the DNA. The data show some 96,000 clones, 40% to 55% seen once. General observations from the study: A limitation of the genetic and exposure-history diversity represented arose from few donors.

This clone was counted once. Its cognate antigen is unknown. This sequence is one base from a far larger clone and is likely a read error. Material for sequencing was PBMCs. The chain has TRBV2 and TRBJ2-7; D is uncertain. The TCR was taken from a woman aged 40 to 55 in good health. Some clones in this sample may be carry-over from other donors' samples. The CDR3 bases are TGTGCCAGCTCAACGGACGGAATATGCGAGCAGTACTTC. It codes for CASSTDGICEQYF.